The text below deals with one TCR beta chain. There were only Caucasian adults among the donors, and all lived in Nashville, Tennessee. This record belongs to a study of shared clonotypes between healthy human individuals. Measured with immunoSEQ multiplex PCR; TCRdb has only the in-frame clones, and not every one. This table has 950,000 to 1,100,000 clones, 75% appearing once. The material sequenced was memory CD4+ T cells sorted from blood. Noted subset: CD45RA-negative fraction. This receptor was taken from a man between 18 and 35 years old in good health.

CDR3 loop: CATRGAGEGEQFF. CDR3 DNA: TGTGCCACCAGAGGGGCGGGCGAGGGTGAGCAGTTCTTC. The rearrangement uses TRBV15 and TRBJ2-1; D is perhaps TRBD1 or TRBD2 (5 bases each). Deletions cut 6 bases from V and 9 bases from J, with 15 bases between. This CDR3 is 13 amino acids long. The germline V gene has CDR1 LNHNV and CDR2 YYDKDF (reference sequence).